This entry lists 32 T cell receptor beta chains sequenced from one sample in a study of cytomegalovirus exposure and HLA in healthy donors (dated by TCRdb to the late 2010s). The library was prepared using the immunoSEQ multiplex PCR assay. For the multiplex PCR, a mixture combining 60 forward primers for TCR Vbeta segments and 13 reverse primers for TCR Jbeta segments was used. Here the immuneACCESS table is served through TCRdb, limited to in-frame sequences with V and J called. Missing clones are a known gap in these copies; in checked studies unresolved V genes cover under half, and the rest lacks a known reason. For this sample there are 150,000 to 200,000 clones; about three quarters appear just once. Together, the top ten hold around 3.1% of the sample. Sample: PBMCs. The source is a female donor in good health and CMV-seronegative.

The gene calls are TRBV19 and TRBJ2-1; 13 positions match TRBD2. CDR1 and CDR2 (germline): LNHDA, SQIVND (reference sequence). CDR3 length: 15 amino acids. Losses at the gene ends were 7 bases for V and 8 bases for J; bases not matched to a gene: 8. The CDR3 is CASTSGLAGVYEQFF. The CDR3 DNA reads as TGTGCCAGTACCTCAGGACTAGCGGGAGTCTATGAGCAGTTCTTC.

The V call is TRBV2, the J call TRBJ2-5, with a possible D match to TRBD2 (7 bases). This CDR3 is 16 amino acids long. The germline V and J ends were trimmed by 6 bases and 3 bases, with 20 bases remaining between them. CDR1 SNHLY and CDR2 FYNNEI come from the germline V gene. CDR3 protein: CASRFWGLGREETQYF. The CDR3 DNA is TGTGCCAGCAGATTCTGGGGGCTGGGGAGGGAAGAGACCCAGTACTTC.

The chain carries TRBV7-6 and TRBJ2-2, with TRBD2 as a possible D gene (6 bases). CDR3 length equals 14 residues. The germline gives CDR1 SGHVS, CDR2 FNYEAQ. The V and J ends lost 1 base and 6 bases respectively, with 9 bases between them. The CDR3 nucleotides read TGTGCCAGCAGCTTAGTTGCGGGGTCCGGGGAGCTGTTTTTT. This codes for CASSLVAGSGELFF.

Only a few counts were recorded for this clone. The gene calls are TRBV9 and TRBJ2-7; D is undetermined. CDR1 SGDLS and CDR2 YYNGEE come from the germline V gene. The germline V and J ends were trimmed by 0 bases and 2 bases, with 9 bases remaining between them. There are 14 residues in the CDR3. Here the CDR3 DNA reads TGTGCCAGCAGCGTAGAAAGCGTCACCTACGAGCAGTACTTC. Its translation is CASSVESVTYEQYF.

The chain employs TRBV15 and TRBJ1-1; tentative D call: TRBD1 (5 bases). Germline-derived CDR1 and CDR2 are LNHNV and YYDKDF (reference sequence). V was clipped by 5 bases and J by 1 base, with 11 bases between them. The CDR3 length is 14 residues. CDR3 amino acids: CATSSGQPNTEAFF. The CDR3 DNA follows: TGTGCCACCAGCTCCGGACAACCGAACACTGAAGCTTTCTTT.

The gene calls are TRBV14 and TRBJ2-1, with 11 bases fitting TRBD2. Germline trimming cut 4 bases from V and 5 bases from J; bases unmatched to any gene: 4. This CDR3 is 15 amino acids long. Germline V CDR1 and CDR2: SGHDN, FVKESK. CDR3 in amino acids: CASSPLAGGHNEQFF. The CDR3 DNA sequence: TGTGCCAGCAGCCCTCTAGCGGGAGGCCACAATGAGCAGTTCTTC.

This clone has just a few counts. This chain uses TRBV13 with TRBJ2-7, with TRBD1 matching 7 bases. The CDR3 length is 15 residues. Germline lookup yields CDR1 PRHDT and CDR2 FYEKMQ (reference sequence). V lost 0 bases to trimming and J lost 4 bases; unmatched junction nucleotides: 6. The CDR3 DNA is TGTGCCAGCAGCTTAGGGGACAGGACGCTATACGAGCAGTACTTC. Its protein product is CASSLGDRTLYEQYF.

The chain combines TRBV27 with TRBJ1-4; no definite D call. The V gene's germline CDR1 is MNHEY and CDR2 SMNVEV (reference sequence). The CDR3 length is 13 residues. Trimming removed 1 base at V and 10 bases at J, with 10 bases between. The DNA of the CDR3 is TGTGCCAGCAGTTTATTAGAGGGTGCAAAACTGTTTTTT. Protein: CASSLLEGAKLFF.

The rearrangement links TRBV7-2 to TRBJ2-2; the D gene is possibly TRBD2 (6 bases). Germline CDR1 is SGHTA and CDR2 is FQGNSA. The CDR3 covers 17 residues. The V end lost 8 bases, the J end lost 4 bases, and 23 bases lay between the germline ends. DNA of the CDR3: TGTGCCAGCTTAACGCCGAGTAGCGGTCCTGTCACCGGGGAGCTGTTTTTT. Its protein product is CASLTPSSGPVTGELFF.

The chain joins TRBV5-6 to TRBJ2-5, with D possibly TRBD1 on 6 matching bases. The CDR3 length is 14 residues. V lost 6 bases and J lost 4, with 16 bases in between. Germline V gives CDR1 SGHDT, CDR2 YYEEEE. The CDR3 sequence is CASTTQGWGETQYF. As DNA, the CDR3 is TGTGCCAGCACCACTCAGGGGTGGGGAGAGACCCAGTACTTC.

The J gene is TRBJ2-1, the V gene TRBV2, with TRBD2 matching 10 bases. The V gene's germline CDR1 is SNHLY and CDR2 FYNNEI. CDR3 size: 15 residues. V lost 6 bases and J lost 7; bases outside the gene matches: 9. The CDR3 loop reads CASSVSGRAANEQFF. The CDR3 coding sequence is TGTGCCAGCAGCGTAAGCGGGAGGGCCGCAAATGAGCAGTTCTTC.

The V call is TRBV4-1, the J call TRBJ2-7; D ambiguous. The germline V gene has CDR1 MGHRA and CDR2 YSYEKL. Trimming cost V 4 bases and J 9 bases, with 19 bases left between them. CDR3 length equals 14 residues. This CDR3 reads CASSPFLLYGGQYF. For the CDR3, the DNA is TGCGCCAGCAGCCCTTTCTTACTCTACGGTGGGCAGTACTTC.

The chain is built from TRBV28 and TRBJ1-1; 7 positions agree with TRBD1. The CDR3 extends over 13 amino acids. Germline CDR1 is MDHEN and CDR2 is SYDVKM. J lost 8 bases, V lost 2 bases, and 5 bases had no gene match. In DNA form, the CDR3 reads TGTGCCAGCAGTTTAGGGACAGTCCTCGAAGCTTTCTTT. This encodes CASSLGTVLEAFF.

The sample holds a few counts of this clone. V usage is TRBV5-4 and J usage is TRBJ2-1, with TRBD2 matching 9 bases. In germline, CDR1 is SGHNT, CDR2 YYREEE (reference sequence). The CDR3 contains 16 residues. The junction had 3 bases not matched to a gene; V was cut back by 0 bases and J by 2 bases. CDR3 nucleotide sequence: TGTGCCAGCAGCTTGGGTAGCGGGGGTCCCTACAATGAGCAGTTCTTC. Translation: CASSLGSGGPYNEQFF. The entire variable domain, with the rest obtained from reference TRBV5-4 and TRBJ2-1, is as follows: ETGVTQSPTHLIKTRGQQVTLRCSSQSGHNTVSWYQQALGQGPQFIFQYYREEENGRGNFPPRFSGLQFPNYSSELNVNALELDDSALYLCASSLGSGGPYNEQFFGPGTRLTVL.

The rearrangement joins TRBV5-1 to TRBJ2-1; perhaps TRBD2 as D (6 bases). Germline lookup yields CDR1 SGHRS and CDR2 YFSETQ. The CDR3 is made up of 12 amino acids. Trimming cost V 3 bases and J 10 bases, with 11 bases left between them. The CDR3 nucleotides read TGCGCCAGCAGCTCACCGGGAGAAGAGCAGTTCTTC. This codes for CASSSPGEEQFF.

A few counts support this clone. The chain recombines TRBV19 with TRBJ1-1; TRBD1 matches 8 bases. Germline values: CDR1 LNHDA, CDR2 SQIVND (reference sequence). The CDR3 spans 17 residues. V dropped 1 base and J dropped 4; count of bases not matched to a gene: 11. CDR3 sequence: CASSIARARGRVTEAFF. In DNA, the CDR3 is TGTGCCAGTAGTATAGCTCGTGCCAGGGGGCGCGTCACTGAAGCTTTCTTT.

The chain couples TRBV5-4 to TRBJ2-7, with TRBD1 matching over 11 bases. Germline V CDR1 and CDR2: SGHNT, YYREEE (reference sequence). The CDR3 is made up of 15 amino acids. V lost 4 bases and J lost 0; bases outside the gene matches: 3. CDR3 residues: CASSPGTGGSYEQYF. The CDR3 coding sequence is TGTGCCAGCAGCCCGGGGACAGGGGGCTCCTACGAGCAGTACTTC.

The rearrangement uses TRBV9 and TRBJ1-2, with 8 bases matching TRBD1. CDR1 is SGDLS, CDR2 YYNGEE, per germline. The J segment lost 4 bases and the V segment lost 3 bases, leaving 11 bases of the junction unmatched. The CDR3 loop spans 16 amino acids. CDR3 in amino acids: CASSELRQGSLYGYTF. The DNA for the CDR3 is TGTGCCAGCAGCGAATTAAGACAGGGGAGTCTCTATGGCTACACCTTC.

This chain joins TRBV27 and TRBJ2-7; no firm D call. The CDR3 spans 11 residues. Germline V gene lookup returns CDR1 MNHEY and CDR2 SMNVEV (reference sequence). Trimming left V 8 bases short and J 0 bases short, with 5 bases between. CDR3 loop: CASRYSYEQYF. CDR3 nucleotides: TGTGCCAGCCGCTACTCCTACGAGCAGTACTTC.

The V gene is TRBV30, the J gene TRBJ2-5; tentative D call: TRBD1 (7 bases). The CDR3 spans 13 residues. Germline V gene data show CDR1 as GTSNPN and CDR2 as SVGIG (reference sequence). Trimming removed 2 bases at V and 5 bases at J, with 12 bases between. CDR3 sequence (DNA): TGTGCCTGGAGTAGACAGGGACTGGAGACCCAGTACTTC. Its translation: CAWSRQGLETQYF.

This sequence joins TRBV7-8 and TRBJ1-5, with D uncertain. Trimming shortened V by 4 bases and J by 0 bases, and 10 bases separated the two germline ends. CDR3 length: 15 amino acids. Germline V CDR1 and CDR2: SGHVS, FQNEAQ. In DNA form, the CDR3 reads TGTGCCAGCAGCTCCAGTCCGGGTAGCAATCAGCCCCAGCATTTT. It is translated as CASSSSPGSNQPQHF.

The gene calls are TRBV2 and TRBJ1-1, with a weak D call TRBD1 (5 bases). The CDR3 totals 14 residues. CDR1 and CDR2 (germline): SNHLY, FYNNEI. Trimming left V 6 bases short and J 8 bases short, with 19 bases between. The CDR3 sequence is CASRLLVGAGEAFF. In DNA form, the CDR3 reads TGTGCCAGCAGGCTCTTGGTAGGGGCGGGGGAAGCTTTCTTT.

The chain is built from TRBV5-1 and TRBJ2-3, with a weak D call TRBD2 (6 bases). Germline CDR1 and CDR2: SGHRS and YFSETQ. The CDR3 runs to 16 residues. Trimming removed 0 bases at V and 3 bases at J, with 14 bases between. CDR3 sequence (DNA): TGCGCCAGCAGCTTGGATGACGGGAGAAGGACAGATACGCAGTATTTT. It codes for CASSLDDGRRTDTQYF.

This rearrangement joins TRBV2 to TRBJ2-7; TRBD1 aligns across 8 bases. J was trimmed by 1 base and V by 4 bases; bases with no gene match: 6. This CDR3 region has 15 residues. Germline CDR1 SNHLY, CDR2 FYNNEI. This CDR3 reads CASSATGTGSYEQYF. In DNA, the CDR3 is TGTGCCAGCAGTGCTACCGGGACAGGATCCTACGAGCAGTACTTC.

The chain couples TRBV29-1 to TRBJ2-3; D might be TRBD2 (6 bases). The CDR3 length is 15 residues. V lost 1 base and J lost 2, with 13 bases in between. CDR1 and CDR2 (germline): SQVTM, ANQGSEA. CDR3 DNA: TGCAGCGTTGAAGGCCGAGCGGGTCTCACAGATACGCAGTATTTT. It yields the protein CSVEGRAGLTDTQYF.

The rearrangement joins TRBV4-1 to TRBJ2-5, with D possibly matching TRBD2 (6 bases). The CDR3 sequence is 17 residues long. Germline CDR1 is MGHRA and CDR2 is YSYEKL. Trimming cost V 1 base and J 3 bases, with 18 bases left between them. CDR3: CASSQAVGGDLEETQYF. CDR3 sequence (DNA): TGCGCCAGCAGCCAAGCTGTGGGCGGGGACCTTGAAGAGACCCAGTACTTC.

The V call is TRBV19, the J call TRBJ1-3; the D gene is possibly TRBD1 (6 bases). V was shortened by 3 bases and J by 4 bases, with 10 bases between the two germline ends. This CDR3 region has 14 residues. The germline CDR1 and CDR2 sequences are LNHDA and SQIVND (reference sequence). CDR3 sequence: CASSIRDRGNTIYF. CDR3 in DNA: TGTGCCAGTAGTATCCGCGACAGGGGAAACACCATATATTTT.

Comments on this clone: One end of the junction fails to match germline, which may point to a read error. This same CDR3 is encoded by further DNA sequences in the sample. The rearrangement uses TRBV7-3 and TRBJ2-3, with TRBD2 as a possible D gene (5 bases). The germline CDR1 and CDR2 sequences are SGHTA and FQGTGA. This CDR3 contains 15 residues. The CDR3 DNA sequence: TGTGCCAGCAGCTTAGGGAGTGAGGGAACAGATACACAGTATTTT. Translated, it gives CASSLGSEGTDTQYF. Looking up the rest from reference TRBV7-3 and TRBJ2-3 gives the full variable domain: GAGVSQTPSNKVTEKGKYVELRCDPISGHTALYWYRQSLGQGPEFLIYFQGTGAADDSGLPNDRFFAVRPEGSVSTLKIQRTERGDSAVYLCASSLGSEGTDTQYFGPGTRLTVL.

This sequence joins TRBV7-9 and TRBJ2-1; TRBD2 matches 9 bases. CDR3 length: 15 residues. Unmatched junction bases numbered 5, after V lost 1 base and J lost 7 bases. Germline assignment: CDR1 SEHNR and CDR2 FQNEAQ (reference sequence). CDR3 sequence: CASSLEAGGRNEQFF. DNA of the CDR3: TGTGCCAGCAGCTTAGAAGCGGGAGGCAGGAATGAGCAGTTCTTC.

This clone appeared once. The rearrangement joins TRBV7-6 to TRBJ2-1, with D perhaps matching TRBD2 (6 bases). Trimming removed 3 bases from V and 7 bases from J, with 16 bases in between. The CDR3 covers 15 residues. Germline-derived CDR1 and CDR2 are SGHVS and FNYEAQ. CDR3 nucleotide sequence: TGTGCCAGCAGCTTTTCGGGACTGGCTGCGAATGAGCAGTTCTTC. Translation: CASSFSGLAANEQFF. The entire variable domain, with the rest obtained from reference TRBV7-6 and TRBJ2-1, is as follows: GAGVSQSPRYKVTKRGQDVALRCDPISGHVSLYWYRQALGQGPEFLTYFNYEAQQDKSGLPNDRFSAERPEGSISTLTIQRTEQRDSAMYRCASSFSGLAANEQFFGPGTRLTVL.

The gene calls are TRBV9 and TRBJ1-1; TRBD1 matches at 7 bases. CDR3 length equals 13 residues. Per germline, CDR1 SGDLS and CDR2 YYNGEE. Unmatched junction bases numbered 7, after V lost 4 bases and J lost 7 bases. The CDR3 is CASSPQGYGEAFF. CDR3 DNA: TGTGCCAGCAGCCCACAGGGGTATGGTGAAGCTTTCTTT.

The chain's CDR3 is CASSELLGLAGIYEQYF. The CDR3 nucleotides read TGCGCCAGCAGTGAGCTATTAGGGCTAGCGGGAATCTACGAGCAGTACTTC. V and J are TRBV10-2 and TRBJ2-7; 9 bases are a match to TRBD2. This CDR3 is built from 17 residues. The junction had 11 bases not matched to a gene; V was cut back by 2 bases and J by 3 bases. The germline V gene has CDR1 WSHSY and CDR2 SAAADI.